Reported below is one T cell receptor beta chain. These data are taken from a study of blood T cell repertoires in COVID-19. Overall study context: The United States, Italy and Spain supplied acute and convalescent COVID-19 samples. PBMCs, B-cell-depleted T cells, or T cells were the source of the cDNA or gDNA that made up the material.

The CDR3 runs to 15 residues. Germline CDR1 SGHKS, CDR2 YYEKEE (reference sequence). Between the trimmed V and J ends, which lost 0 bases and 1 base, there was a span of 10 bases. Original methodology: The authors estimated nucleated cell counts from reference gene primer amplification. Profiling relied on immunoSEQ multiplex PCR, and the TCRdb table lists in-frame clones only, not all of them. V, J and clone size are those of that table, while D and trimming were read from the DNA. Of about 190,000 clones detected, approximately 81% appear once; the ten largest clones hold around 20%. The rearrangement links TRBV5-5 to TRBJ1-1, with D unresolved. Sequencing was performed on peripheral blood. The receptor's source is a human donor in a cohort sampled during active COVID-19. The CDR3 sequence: CASSLAAQPNTEAFF. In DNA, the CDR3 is TGTGCCAGCAGCTTGGCCGCACAGCCGAACACTGAAGCTTTCTTT.